A single sample is the source of the 22 T cell receptor beta chains below, sequenced in a study of blood T cell repertoires in COVID-19. Assay used: immunoSEQ multiplex PCR; TCRdb lists only in-frame clones, some missing. This table holds about 40,000 clones, about 90% found once. The material sequenced was peripheral blood. These receptors were taken from a man between 65 and 80 years old with acute or convalescent COVID-19.

This chain connects TRBV7-9 to TRBJ2-5, with 12 bases identical to TRBD2. From germline, CDR1 is SEHNR and CDR2 FQNEAQ (reference sequence). V was clipped by 5 bases and J by 5 bases; unmatched bases: 6. The CDR3 totals 15 residues. CDR3 nucleotide sequence: TGTGCCAGCAGCCTGACAACTAGCGGGAGGGAGACCCAGTACTTC. Its protein is CASSLTTSGRETQYF. The complete variable domain, with remaining parts taken from reference TRBV7-9 and TRBJ2-5, reads DTGVSQNPRHKITKRGQNVTFRCDPISEHNRLYWYRQTLGQGPEFLTYFQNEAQLEKSRLLSDRFSAERPKGSFSTLEIQRTEQGDSAMYLCASSLTTSGRETQYFGPGTRLLVL.

The V and J genes are TRBV12-5 and TRBJ2-7; 7 bases align to TRBD1. CDR1 and CDR2 (germline): LGHNT, FRNRAP. After removal of 3 bases from V and 9 bases from J, the junction contained 11 bases not matched to a gene. The length of the CDR3 is 14 residues. The CDR3 loop reads CASGLRTGPSGQYF. In nucleotides, the CDR3 is TGTGCTAGTGGTTTACGGACAGGACCCTCCGGGCAGTACTTC.

V and J are TRBV5-6 and TRBJ1-6, with 8 bases aligning to TRBD1. V trimming: 2 bases; J trimming: 7 bases; junction bases outside the gene matches: 8. Germline V gene sequence: CDR1 SGHDT, CDR2 YYEEEE. This CDR3 is built from 16 residues. The CDR3 region is CASSFGDRGVNSPLHF. CDR3 sequence (DNA): TGTGCCAGCAGCTTTGGTGACAGGGGTGTCAATTCACCCCTCCACTTT.

V and J are TRBV11-2 and TRBJ2-3; tentatively, D is TRBD2 (6 bases). Germline CDR1 SGHAT, CDR2 FQNNGV. This CDR3 spans 13 amino acids. Trimming cost V 6 bases and J 8 bases, with 15 bases left between them. The CDR3 nucleotides read TGTGCCAGCAGGCCGAGCGCCGGGGGTACGCAGTATTTT. Its translation is CASRPSAGGTQYF.

This chain links TRBV5-4 with TRBJ2-7, with 7 bases aligning to TRBD2. Losses at the gene ends were 5 bases for V and 10 bases for J; bases not matched to a gene: 9. This CDR3 spans 12 amino acids. The germline V gene has CDR1 SGHNT and CDR2 YYREEE (reference sequence). The CDR3 nucleotides read TGTGCCAGCAGTCTTACCCGGGAGGCACAGTACTTC. Protein product: CASSLTREAQYF. The full variable domain, rest sourced from reference TRBV5-4 and TRBJ2-7, is ETGVTQSPTHLIKTRGQQVTLRCSSQSGHNTVSWYQQALGQGPQFIFQYYREEENGRGNFPPRFSGLQFPNYSSELNVNALELDDSALYLCASSLTREAQYFGPGTRLTVT.

The chain uses TRBV5-1 and TRBJ1-6, with D possibly matching TRBD1 (5 bases). CDR3 length: 16 residues. The germline gives CDR1 SGHRS, CDR2 YFSETQ. V lost 4 bases to trimming and J lost 8 bases, with 19 bases between them. CDR3 nucleotides: TGCGCCAGCAGCAACGGTGGGGGGGTAGGTGATTCACCCCTCCACTTT. Translating it yields CASSNGGGVGDSPLHF.

The chain links TRBV7-9 to TRBJ2-3; D unclear. CDR1 and CDR2 from the germline V gene are SEHNR and FQNEAQ (reference sequence). V was shortened by 3 bases and J by 0 bases, with 13 bases between the two germline ends. CDR3 size: 16 residues. The CDR3 DNA follows: TGTGCCAGCAGCTTTGGAGTTGCAACCAGCACAGATACGCAGTATTTT. Its translation is CASSFGVATSTDTQYF.

This chain joins TRBV5-1 and TRBJ2-7; a weak D match, TRBD2 (5 bases). This CDR3 region has 16 residues. With 1 base removed from V and 0 bases from J, the gap between germline ends came to 14 bases. Germline V gene data show CDR1 as SGHRS and CDR2 as YFSETQ. The CDR3 sequence is CASSLPSGGSSYEQYF. CDR3 DNA sequence: TGCGCCAGCAGCTTGCCCAGCGGTGGGAGCTCCTACGAGCAGTACTTC.

J is TRBJ2-3 and V is TRBV6-2 or TRBV6-3; 11 bases match TRBD2. The CDR3 sequence is 15 residues long. After removal of 2 bases from V and 5 bases from J, the junction contained 3 bases not matched to a gene. Germline V gene data show CDR1 as MNHEY and CDR2 as SVGEGT. In DNA form, the CDR3 reads TGTGCCAGCAGTTACCCACTAGCGGGAGAAGATACGCAGTATTTT. Amino acid sequence: CASSYPLAGEDTQYF.

The chain links TRBV2 to TRBJ2-7; D is perhaps TRBD1 (6 bases). From germline, CDR1 is SNHLY and CDR2 FYNNEI. CDR3 length equals 14 residues. The V and J ends lost 4 bases and 1 base respectively, with 11 bases between them. The CDR3 here is CASSAYGQSYEQYF. In DNA, the CDR3 is TGTGCCAGCAGTGCTTACGGACAGTCCTACGAGCAGTACTTC. The whole variable domain, remainder taken from reference TRBV2 and TRBJ2-7, is EPEVTQTPSHQVTQMGQEVILRCVPISNHLYFYWYRQILGQKVEFLVSFYNNEISEKSEIFDDQFSVERPDGSNFTLKIRSTKLEDSAMYFCASSAYGQSYEQYFGPGTRLTVT.

The chain couples TRBV9 to TRBJ2-3; possible D gene TRBD1, 6 bases. Germline V gene data show CDR1 as SGDLS and CDR2 as YYNGEE. The CDR3 extends over 17 amino acids. V lost 4 bases to trimming and J lost 2 bases, with 20 bases between them. The chain's CDR3 is CASSPRQGRGATDTQYF. The CDR3 region has the DNA TGTGCCAGCAGCCCTAGGCAGGGGAGAGGAGCCACAGATACGCAGTATTTT.

The chain carries TRBV7-6 and TRBJ1-1; maybe TRBD1 (6 bases). CDR3 size: 13 residues. Germline CDR1 reads SGHVS; CDR2 reads FNYEAQ. V shed 2 bases and J shed 6 bases, with 10 bases lying between them. CDR3 DNA: TGTGCCAGCAGCTTAATGGCAGGGGCTGAAGCTTTCTTT. As protein: CASSLMAGAEAFF.

The chain has TRBV9 and TRBJ1-1; D remains unclear. This CDR3 has 12 residues. The germline CDR1 and CDR2 sequences are SGDLS and YYNGEE. V gave up 3 bases and J gave up 3 bases, with 6 bases separating them. The chain's CDR3 is CASSDGDTEAFF. CDR3 sequence (DNA): TGTGCCAGCAGCGACGGGGACACTGAAGCTTTCTTT.

The chain recombines TRBV18 with TRBJ1-2; 9 bases fit TRBD1. This CDR3 region has 14 residues. Germline CDR1 reads KGHSH; CDR2 reads LQKENI. V was clipped by 4 bases and J by 10 bases; unmatched bases: 10. The CDR3 coding sequence is TGTGCCAGCTCACTCGGGACAGGGTATACAGTCTACACCTTC. This encodes CASSLGTGYTVYTF.

The chain carries TRBV3-1 (or the pseudogene TRBV3-2) and TRBJ1-6; D uncertain. The germline gives CDR1 LGHDT, CDR2 YNNKEL (reference sequence). The CDR3 loop spans 14 amino acids. V lost 4 bases and J 5 bases, leaving 9 bases between the germline ends. The CDR3 sequence: CASSRRENNSPLHF. CDR3 nucleotide sequence: TGTGCCAGCAGCCGGAGGGAGAATAATTCACCCCTCCACTTT.

The chain has TRBV11-2 and TRBJ1-1; weak D call: TRBD1 (6 bases). The V gene lost 2 bases and the J gene lost 3 bases, with 13 bases spanning the gap. CDR3 length equals 15 residues. Germline V gives CDR1 SGHAT, CDR2 FQNNGV. The CDR3 loop is CASSLLGGGYTEAFF. CDR3 DNA sequence: TGTGCCAGCAGCTTATTGGGGGGGGGCTACACTGAAGCTTTCTTT.

This clone was seen a single time. The rearrangement joins TRBV9 to TRBJ2-3, with TRBD2 as a possible D gene (5 bases). The germline V gene encodes CDR1 SGDLS and CDR2 YYNGEE. V shed 2 bases and J shed 5 bases, with 6 bases lying between them. This CDR3 region has 12 residues. The CDR3: CASSVRGDTQYF. The CDR3 DNA sequence: TGTGCCAGCAGCGTTCGGGGAGATACGCAGTATTTT. Full variable domain (remainder filled in from reference TRBV9 and TRBJ2-3): DSGVTQTPKHLITATGQRVTLRCSPRSGDLSVYWYQQSLDQGLQFLIQYYNGEERAKGNILERFSAQQFPDLHSELNLSSLELGDSALYFCASSVRGDTQYFGPGTRLTVL.

To note about this clone: Mismatch with germline at one junction end may stem from a read error. The genes are TRBV19 and TRBJ2-3; 9 bases line up with TRBD2. Germline values: CDR1 LNHDA, CDR2 SQIVND (reference sequence). The CDR3 is 14 residues long. The CDR3 sequence: CASRIAGDTDTQYF. The CDR3 region has the DNA TGTGCCAGTAGAATAGCGGGAGACACAGATACGCAGTATTTT.

The chain is built from TRBV19 and TRBJ1-5; 8 bases are a match to TRBD1. The CDR3 is made up of 18 amino acids. V shed 5 bases and J 0 bases; nucleotides not matched to a gene: 12. The germline gives CDR1 LNHDA, CDR2 SQIVND (reference sequence). CDR3 bases: TGTGCCAGTAGTTCAGGGGGGACAGGAAGTGTTAGCAATCAGCCCCAGCATTTT. Translating it yields CASSSGGTGSVSNQPQHF. The whole variable domain, remainder taken from reference TRBV19 and TRBJ1-5, is DGGITQSPKYLFRKEGQNVTLSCEQNLNHDAMYWYRQDPGQGLRLIYYSQIVNDFQKGDIAEGYSVSREKKESFPLTVTSAQKNPTAFYLCASSSGGTGSVSNQPQHFGDGTRLSIL.

The rearrangement links TRBV28 to TRBJ2-2; 10 bases line up with TRBD2. CDR1 is MDHEN and CDR2 is SYDVKM in the germline V gene. The CDR3 is 16 amino acids. The V segment lost 5 bases and the J segment 7 bases; nucleotides outside the gene matches: 10. CDR3 region: CASSPSGRAGGGELFF. DNA of the CDR3: TGTGCCAGCAGTCCAAGCGGGAGGGCCGGTGGCGGGGAGCTGTTTTTT.

The chain has TRBV6-2 or TRBV6-3 and TRBJ2-5; 11 bases agree with TRBD2. The germline CDR1 and CDR2 sequences are MNHEY and SVGEGT. V lost 5 bases, J lost 3 bases, and 8 bases stayed unmatched. This CDR3 is 16 amino acids long. In DNA form, the CDR3 reads TGTGCCAGCAGTAATAGACTAGCGGGACCGAAAGAGACCCAGTACTTC. It is translated as CASSNRLAGPKETQYF.

This chain joins TRBV4-1 and TRBJ2-2; 9 positions match TRBD2. The CDR3 totals 15 residues. J was trimmed by 0 bases and V by 4 bases; bases with no gene match: 0. From germline, CDR1 is MGHRA and CDR2 YSYEKL. CDR3 in amino acids: CASSRLAANTGELFF. CDR3 sequence (DNA): TGCGCCAGCAGCCGACTAGCGGCGAACACCGGGGAGCTGTTTTTT.